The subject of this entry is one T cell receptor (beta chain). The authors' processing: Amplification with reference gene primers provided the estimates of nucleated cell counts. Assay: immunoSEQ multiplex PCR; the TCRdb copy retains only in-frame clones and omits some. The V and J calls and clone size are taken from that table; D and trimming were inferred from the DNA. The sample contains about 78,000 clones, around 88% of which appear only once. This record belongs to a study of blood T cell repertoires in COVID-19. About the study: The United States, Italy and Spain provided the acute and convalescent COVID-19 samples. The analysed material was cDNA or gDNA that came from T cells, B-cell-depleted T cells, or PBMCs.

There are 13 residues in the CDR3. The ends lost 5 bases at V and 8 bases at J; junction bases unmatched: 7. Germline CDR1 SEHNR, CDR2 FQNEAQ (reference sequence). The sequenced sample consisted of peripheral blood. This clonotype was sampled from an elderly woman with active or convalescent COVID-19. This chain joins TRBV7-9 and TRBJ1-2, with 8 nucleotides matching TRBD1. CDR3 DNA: TGTGCCAGCAGCCCTCAGGGGGCTGGGGGCTACACCTTC. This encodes CASSPQGAGGYTF.